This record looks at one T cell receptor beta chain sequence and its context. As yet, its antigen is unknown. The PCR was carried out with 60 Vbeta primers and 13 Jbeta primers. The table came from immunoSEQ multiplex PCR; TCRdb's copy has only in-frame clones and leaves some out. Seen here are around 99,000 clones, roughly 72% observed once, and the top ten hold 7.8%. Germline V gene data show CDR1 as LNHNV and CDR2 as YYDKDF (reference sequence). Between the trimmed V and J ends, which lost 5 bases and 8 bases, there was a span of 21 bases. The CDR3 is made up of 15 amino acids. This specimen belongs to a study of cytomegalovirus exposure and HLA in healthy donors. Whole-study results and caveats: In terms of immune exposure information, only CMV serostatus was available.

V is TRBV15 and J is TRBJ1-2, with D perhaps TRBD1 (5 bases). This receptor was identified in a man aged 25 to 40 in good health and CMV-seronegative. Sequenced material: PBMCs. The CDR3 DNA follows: TGTGCCACCAGCGCAAACCGGGACTGGACTATGGGCTACACCTTC. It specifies CATSANRDWTMGYTF. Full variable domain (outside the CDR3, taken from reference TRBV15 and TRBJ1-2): DAMVIQNPRYQVTQFGKPVTLSCSQTLNHNVMYWYQQKSSQAPKLLFHYYDKDFNNEADTPDNFQSRRPNTSFCFLDIRSPGLGDTAMYLCATSANRDWTMGYTFGSGTRLTVV.